Presented here are 15 T cell receptor beta chains from one specimen sequenced in a study of blood T cell repertoires in COVID-19. TCRdb's table, derived via immunoSEQ multiplex PCR, lists solely in-frame clones and lacks some. The table lists hundreds of thousands of clones, about 80% of them singletons. Material for sequencing was peripheral blood. These receptors all stem from a woman aged 80 or over with acute or convalescent COVID-19.

The chain employs TRBV6-2 or TRBV6-3 and TRBJ2-5, with a tentative D call TRBD2 (6 bases). Trimming took 5 bases from V and 2 from J, leaving 15 bases between them. Per the germline V gene, CDR1 is MNHEY and CDR2 is SVGEGT. The CDR3 runs 15 residues. The CDR3 here is CASSPTGTFQETQYF. For the CDR3, the DNA is TGTGCCAGCAGTCCCACCGGGACTTTTCAAGAGACCCAGTACTTC.

The V gene is TRBV6-2 or TRBV6-3, the J gene TRBJ2-1; weak D call: TRBD2 (5 bases). The CDR3 runs to 14 residues. Germline V lookup: CDR1 MNHEY, CDR2 SVGEGT. The V and J ends lost 4 bases and 4 bases respectively, with 11 bases between them. The DNA of the CDR3 is TGTGCCAGCAGTTTGTGGGAGCCATACAATGAGCAGTTCTTC. Its protein product is CASSLWEPYNEQFF.

The gene calls are TRBV28 and TRBJ2-3; tentatively, D is TRBD2 (5 bases). The CDR3 length is 15 residues. The germline V gene encodes CDR1 MDHEN and CDR2 SYDVKM. Trimming cost V 3 bases and J 2 bases, with 12 bases left between them. CDR3 sequence reads: CASSFWSGTTDTQYF. CDR3 DNA sequence: TGTGCCAGCAGTTTTTGGAGCGGCACCACAGATACGCAGTATTTT.

The chain combines TRBV7-3 with TRBJ2-5; 13 bases line up with TRBD2. The germline V gene encodes CDR1 SGHTA and CDR2 FQGTGA. The CDR3 has 17 amino acids. With V trimmed by 2 bases and J by 5 bases, 8 bases remained unmatched. CDR3 amino acids: CASSLGTSGAAGETQYF. In DNA form, the CDR3 reads TGTGCCAGCAGCTTAGGGACTAGCGGGGCGGCGGGGGAGACCCAGTACTTC.

This clone appeared a few times. V usage is TRBV3-1 (or the pseudogene TRBV3-2) and J usage is TRBJ1-6; 8 bases are a match to TRBD1. This CDR3 contains 14 residues. V was pared by 4 bases and J by 7 bases, with 3 bases of the junction left unmatched. From germline, CDR1 is LGHDT and CDR2 YNNKEL (reference sequence). This CDR3 is CASSPRQGNSPLHF. CDR3 in DNA: TGTGCCAGCAGCCCCCGACAGGGGAATTCACCCCTCCACTTT.

The chain employs TRBV5-1 and TRBJ1-4, with 10 bases fitting TRBD1. This CDR3 comprises 15 residues. Germline-derived CDR1 and CDR2 are SGHRS and YFSETQ. V shed 4 bases, J shed 6 bases, and the junction held 6 bases outside the gene matches. In DNA form, the CDR3 reads TGCGCCAGCAGCCTACCCGGGACAGGGGATGAAAAACTGTTTTTT. Protein product: CASSLPGTGDEKLFF.

In regard to this clone: An end of the junction does not agree with germline; a read error may underlie this. The chain is built from TRBV15 and TRBJ2-1, with a possible D match to TRBD2 (6 bases). Germline-derived CDR1 and CDR2 are LNHNV and YYDKDF (reference sequence). This CDR3 contains 13 residues. CDR3 sequence: CATSRDGDSSLIF. DNA of the CDR3: TGTGCCACCAGCAGAGATGGGGACTCCAGCCTCATCTTC.

The chain combines TRBV5-6 with TRBJ1-6; 8 nucleotides agree with TRBD1. The germline V gene encodes CDR1 SGHDT and CDR2 YYEEEE. This CDR3 is 15 amino acids long. After removal of 4 bases from V and 9 bases from J, the junction contained 9 bases not matched to a gene. CDR3 nucleotide sequence: TGTGCCAGCAGCGTCGACAGGGGAAAGGGTTCACCCCTCCACTTT. Protein: CASSVDRGKGSPLHF.

The rearrangement joins TRBV30 to TRBJ2-1; 7 bases fit TRBD2. Trimming cost V 5 bases and J 6 bases; bases outside gene matches: 1. The CDR3 totals 11 residues. In germline, CDR1 is GTSNPN, CDR2 SVGIG (reference sequence). The CDR3 spells CAWWTSNEQFF. The CDR3, as DNA: TGTGCCTGGTGGACTAGCAATGAGCAGTTCTTC.

CDR3 sequence: CASSLSLRAGEQFF. CDR3 coding DNA: TGTGCCAGCAGTTTATCCCTCCGGGCGGGTGAGCAGTTCTTC. The chain recombines TRBV27 with TRBJ2-1; possibly TRBD2 for D (5 bases). Between the trimmed V and J ends, which lost 0 bases and 9 bases, there was a span of 12 bases. The CDR3 is 14 residues long. Per the germline V gene, CDR1 is MNHEY and CDR2 is SMNVEV (reference sequence).

The rearrangement links TRBV3-1 (or the pseudogene TRBV3-2) to TRBJ2-1; 9 positions agree with TRBD2. Germline CDR1 LGHDT, CDR2 YNNKEL (reference sequence). J was trimmed by 0 bases and V by 2 bases; bases with no gene match: 5. CDR3 length: 17 amino acids. The CDR3 region is CASSQYSGGNSYNEQFF. The DNA of the CDR3 is TGTGCCAGCAGCCAATATAGCGGGGGAAACTCCTACAATGAGCAGTTCTTC.

The J gene is TRBJ1-4, the V gene TRBV15, with a weak D call TRBD1 (6 bases). Trimming cost V 0 bases and J 3 bases, with 11 bases left between them. The CDR3 runs to 16 residues. CDR1 and CDR2 from the germline V gene are LNHNV and YYDKDF (reference sequence). The CDR3 loop reads CATSRDPGQANEKLFF. The DNA for the CDR3 is TGTGCCACCAGCAGAGACCCGGGACAAGCTAATGAAAAACTGTTTTTT.

The sample holds a few counts of this clone. The chain employs TRBV29-1 and TRBJ1-1; no clear D gene. The V gene's germline CDR1 is SQVTM and CDR2 ANQGSEA. V lost 6 bases, J lost 3 bases, and 14 bases lay in between. This CDR3 spans 13 amino acids. The CDR3 sequence: CSVRESVDTEAFF. The DNA of the CDR3 is TGCAGCGTACGAGAATCGGTCGACACTGAAGCTTTCTTT.

A remark on this clone: A read error may be the cause here, since a much bigger clone is one base away. Other DNA sequences in this specimen translate into the identical CDR3. The chain has TRBV7-9 and TRBJ2-7; tentatively, D is TRBD2 (6 bases). The CDR3 length is 14 residues. Germline V gene data show CDR1 as SEHNR and CDR2 as FQNEAQ (reference sequence). V lost 3 bases to trimming and J lost 4 bases, with 13 bases between them. CDR3 nucleotide sequence: TGTGCCAGCAGCTTGGCGGGGCTCCCGTACGAGCAGTACTTC. Translating gives CASSLAGLPYEQYF.

The chain links TRBV7-3 to TRBJ2-2; D not resolved. This CDR3 has 12 residues. The V and J ends lost 2 bases and 5 bases respectively, with 3 bases between them. Germline CDR1 SGHTA, CDR2 FQGTGA. In nucleotides, the CDR3 is TGTGCCAGCAGCTTACGGACCGGGGAGCTGTTTTTT. The encoded protein is CASSLRTGELFF.